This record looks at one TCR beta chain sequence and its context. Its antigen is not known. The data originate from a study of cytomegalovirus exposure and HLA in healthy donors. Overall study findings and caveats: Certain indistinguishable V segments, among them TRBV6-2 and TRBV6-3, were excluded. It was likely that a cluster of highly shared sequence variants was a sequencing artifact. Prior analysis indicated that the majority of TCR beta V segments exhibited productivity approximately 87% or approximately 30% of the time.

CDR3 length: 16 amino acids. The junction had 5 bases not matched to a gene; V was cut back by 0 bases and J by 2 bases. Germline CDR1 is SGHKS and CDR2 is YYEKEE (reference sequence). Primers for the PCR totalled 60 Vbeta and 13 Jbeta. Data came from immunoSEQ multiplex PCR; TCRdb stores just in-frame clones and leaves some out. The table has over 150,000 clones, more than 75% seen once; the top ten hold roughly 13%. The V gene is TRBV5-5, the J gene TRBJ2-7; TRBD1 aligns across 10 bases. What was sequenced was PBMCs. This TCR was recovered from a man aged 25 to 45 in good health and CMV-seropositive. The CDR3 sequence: CASSLEGQGYPYEQYF. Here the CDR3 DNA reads TGTGCCAGCAGCTTGGAGGGACAGGGGTATCCCTACGAGCAGTACTTC.